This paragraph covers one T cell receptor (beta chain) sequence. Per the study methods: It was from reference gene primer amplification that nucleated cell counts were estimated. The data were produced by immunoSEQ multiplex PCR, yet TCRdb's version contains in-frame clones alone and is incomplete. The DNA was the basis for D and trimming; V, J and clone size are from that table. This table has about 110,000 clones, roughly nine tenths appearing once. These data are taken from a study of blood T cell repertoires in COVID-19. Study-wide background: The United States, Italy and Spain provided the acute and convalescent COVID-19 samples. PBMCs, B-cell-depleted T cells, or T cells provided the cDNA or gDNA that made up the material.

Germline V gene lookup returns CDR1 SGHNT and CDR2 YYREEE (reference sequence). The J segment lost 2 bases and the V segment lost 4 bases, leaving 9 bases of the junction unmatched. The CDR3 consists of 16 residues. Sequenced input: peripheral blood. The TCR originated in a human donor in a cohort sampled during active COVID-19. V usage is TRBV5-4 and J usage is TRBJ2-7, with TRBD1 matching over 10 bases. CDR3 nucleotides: TGTGCCAGCAGCCCGAACCCTGGACAGGGGGCCTACGAGCAGTACTTC. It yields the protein CASSPNPGQGAYEQYF.